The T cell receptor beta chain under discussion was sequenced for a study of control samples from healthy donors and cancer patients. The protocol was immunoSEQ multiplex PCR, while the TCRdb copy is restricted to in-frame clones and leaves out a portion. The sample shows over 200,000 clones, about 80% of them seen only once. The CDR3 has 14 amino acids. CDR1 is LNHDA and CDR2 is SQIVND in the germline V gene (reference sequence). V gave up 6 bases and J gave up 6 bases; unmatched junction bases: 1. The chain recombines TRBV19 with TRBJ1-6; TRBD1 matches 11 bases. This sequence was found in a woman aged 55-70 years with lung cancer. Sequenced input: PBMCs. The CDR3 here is CASRGQGANSPLHF. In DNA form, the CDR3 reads TGTGCCAGTAGAGGACAGGGGGCTAATTCACCCCTCCACTTT.